These 31 T cell receptor beta chains share one sample of origin, sequenced in a study of T cells in Graves' hyperthyroidism and ophthalmopathy. TCR beta CDR3 region amplification was performed from RNA transcripts. A first-round RT-PCR of the TCR CDR3 used the HTBI primer set. Each CDR3 protein is one row after TCRdb ran MiXCR on the multiplex PCR reads. The data contain about 410,000 distinct CDR3 sequences, 14% to 15% of them singletons. Sequencing input: blood. The receptors here all came from a young man with Graves' ophthalmopathy.

This clonotype has more than one count but fewer than ten. The J gene is TRBJ1-5, the V gene TRBV5-4; TRBD1 matches 7 bases. Trimming cost V 5 bases and J 2 bases; bases outside gene matches: 10. Germline V gives CDR1 SGHNT, CDR2 YYREEE (reference sequence). This CDR3 has 16 residues. The CDR3 reads CASSQGGRSGNQPQHF. The CDR3 nucleotides read TGTGCCAGCAGTCAAGGGGGCAGGTCGGGCAATCAGCCCCAGCATTTT.

This sequence joins TRBV20-1 and TRBJ1-1; D is undetermined. Looked up from germline, CDR1 is DFQATT and CDR2 is SNEGSKA (reference sequence). V was trimmed by 7 bases and J by 0 bases, leaving 6 bases between them. The CDR3 is 11 residues long. The CDR3 nucleotides are TGCAGTGGACCCCTGAACACTGAAGCTTTCTTT. Its protein is CSGPLNTEAFF.

V gene TRBV7-8 combines with J gene TRBJ1-4; D possibly corresponds to TRBD1 (5 bases). CDR1 SGHVS and CDR2 FQNEAQ come from the germline V gene. Trimming removed 5 bases from V and 4 bases from J, with 11 bases in between. The CDR3 totals 14 residues. CDR3 sequence (DNA): TGTGCCAGCAGCCAGACAGACCTTAATGAAAAACTGTTTTTT. Translating it yields CASSQTDLNEKLFF.

This clonotype was recorded a few times. This sequence joins TRBV19 and TRBJ2-7; no definite D call. There are 13 residues in the CDR3. Per germline, CDR1 LNHDA and CDR2 SQIVND (reference sequence). V dropped 2 bases and J dropped 3 bases, with 8 bases sitting between them. Here the CDR3 DNA reads TGTGCCAGTAGTATATCCCGGCTCTACGAGCAGTACTTC. As protein: CASSISRLYEQYF.

This clonotype occurred many times. The chain employs TRBV20-1 and TRBJ2-3; 10 positions match TRBD2. The CDR3 is 17 residues long. Germline values: CDR1 DFQATT, CDR2 SNEGSKA (reference sequence). With V trimmed by 0 bases and J by 7 bases, 13 bases remained unmatched. The CDR3 is CSARDWFGPSGSNTQYF. In DNA, the CDR3 is TGCAGTGCTAGAGATTGGTTTGGGCCTAGCGGGAGTAATACGCAGTATTTT.

In its sample, this clonotype was seen many times. The V and J genes are TRBV5-1 and TRBJ2-7, with D tentatively TRBD1 or TRBD2 (5 bases each). The ends were cut back, 4 bases at V and 0 bases at J, with 11 bases in the middle. The CDR3 contains 14 residues. Germline CDR1 and CDR2: SGHRS and YFSETQ. CDR3 loop: CASSGDGNSYEQYF. DNA of the CDR3: TGCGCCAGCAGCGGGGACGGTAACTCCTACGAGCAGTACTTC.

In its sample, this clonotype was seen many times. This chain uses TRBV7-9 with TRBJ2-3; possibly TRBD1 for D (5 bases). The CDR3 has 16 residues. The V end was cut by 1 base, the J end by 2 bases, with 13 bases between. The germline V gene has CDR1 SEHNR and CDR2 FQNEAQ (reference sequence). The CDR3 DNA reads TGTGCCAGCAGCTTAGAACCGCAGGGTATCACAGATACGCAGTATTTT. Translated: CASSLEPQGITDTQYF.

At least ten counts were recorded for this clonotype. The chain employs TRBV7-3 and TRBJ1-4; 7 nucleotides agree with TRBD1. From germline, CDR1 is SGHTA and CDR2 FQGTGA. The CDR3 sequence is 14 residues long. With V trimmed by 5 bases and J by 4 bases, 4 bases remained unmatched. In DNA, the CDR3 is TGTGCCAGCAGCCGCACAGGGGTTAATGAAAAACTGTTTTTT. This gives the protein CASSRTGVNEKLFF.

A few counts support this clonotype. The V and J genes are TRBV18 and TRBJ2-5, with D maybe TRBD2 (5 bases). There are 13 residues in the CDR3. Germline V lookup: CDR1 KGHSH, CDR2 LQKENI. V lost 8 bases, J lost 3 bases, and 13 bases lay in between. CDR3 DNA sequence: TGTGCCAGCCGGGGATCTACCAAAGAGACCCAGTACTTC. Translation: CASRGSTKETQYF.

The chain combines TRBV20-1 with TRBJ2-3, with 13 bases that match TRBD2. This CDR3 is built from 15 residues. CDR1 DFQATT and CDR2 SNEGSKA come from the germline V gene (reference sequence). The junction had 7 bases not matched to a gene; V was cut back by 6 bases and J by 4 bases. The CDR3 loop reads CSARLAGGMADTQYF. CDR3 nucleotide sequence: TGCAGTGCGAGACTAGCGGGAGGCATGGCAGATACGCAGTATTTT.

Only a few counts were recorded for this clonotype. The chain recombines TRBV29-1 with TRBJ2-3; TRBD1 might be the D (5 bases). Looked up from germline, CDR1 is SQVTM and CDR2 is ANQGSEA. There are 14 residues in the CDR3. Deletions cut 5 bases from V and 4 bases from J, with 16 bases between. CDR3 DNA: TGCAGCGTTCAGGGCCAAGACGGACCAGATACGCAGTATTTT. This gives the protein CSVQGQDGPDTQYF.

For this clonotype: At one end, the junction sequence differs from germline, possibly due to a read error. The V and J genes are TRBV6-1 and TRBJ2-7, with a possible D match to TRBD2 (5 bases). Germline V gene lookup returns CDR1 MNHNS and CDR2 SASEGT. The CDR3 covers 14 residues. CDR3 nucleotides: TGTGCCAGCAGTGGAGGACGGAGGTCCTACAAGCAGTACTTC. Its translation is CASSGGRRSYKQYF.

Concerning this clonotype: Given a much more abundant clone one base away, this may be a read error. V and J are TRBV5-1 and TRBJ1-1, with D unclear. V was pared by 6 bases and J by 4 bases, with 16 bases between. This CDR3 region has 14 residues. Germline CDR1 and CDR2: SGHRS and YFSETQ. CDR3 DNA sequence: TGCGCCAGCAAGGGTGGCACTATGAGCACTGAAGCTTTCTTT. The encoded protein is CASKGGTMSTEAFF.

This clonotype was seen a few times. The chain joins TRBV11-2 to TRBJ2-2; 10 bases are shared with TRBD2. Looked up from germline, CDR1 is SGHAT and CDR2 is FQNNGV. This CDR3 has 16 residues. After removal of 1 base from V and 6 bases from J, the junction contained 5 bases not matched to a gene. For the CDR3, the DNA is TGTGCCAGCAGCTTAGTTCCTAGCGGGGGCCCCGGGGAGCTGTTTTTT. Protein sequence: CASSLVPSGGPGELFF.

This clonotype was found many times. J is TRBJ2-7 and V is TRBV6-5, with 7 bases lining up with TRBD1. With 0 bases clipped from V and 2 bases from J, the junction kept 10 bases outside the gene matches. This CDR3 contains 17 residues. CDR1 and CDR2 from the germline V gene are MNHEY and SVGAGI. CDR3 DNA sequence: TGTGCCAGCAGTTACTCCGGGACAGCTCCTTCCCCCTACGAGCAGTACTTC. Amino acids: CASSYSGTAPSPYEQYF.

This sequence joins TRBV20-1 and TRBJ2-3; unclear D gene. This CDR3 region has 15 residues. Germline values: CDR1 DFQATT, CDR2 SNEGSKA (reference sequence). Trimming pared 0 bases from V and 3 bases from J, leaving 13 bases between. The CDR3 spells CSARDWFTATDTQYF. The CDR3 nucleotides are TGCAGTGCTAGAGATTGGTTCACCGCAACAGATACGCAGTATTTT.

This clonotype was detected ten times or more. This chain uses TRBV6-1 with TRBJ1-1; TRBD1 matches 10 bases. CDR3 size: 14 residues. Trimming cost V 4 bases and J 5 bases; bases outside gene matches: 4. Germline CDR1 is MNHNS and CDR2 is SASEGT. The CDR3 sequence is CASSAGTGVTEAFF. The CDR3 nucleotides read TGTGCCAGCAGTGCCGGGACAGGGGTAACTGAAGCTTTCTTT.

This clonotype has at least ten counts. The rearrangement links TRBV20-1 to TRBJ1-2; 10 bases map to TRBD1. Germline CDR1 reads DFQATT; CDR2 reads SNEGSKA (reference sequence). The CDR3 covers 14 residues. V dropped 6 bases and J dropped 4; count of bases not matched to a gene: 8. For the CDR3, the DNA is TGCAGTGCCCCCACCGGGACAGGGGCCTATGGCTACACCTTC. Its protein is CSAPTGTGAYGYTF.

This clonotype was detected many times. The V gene is TRBV20-1, the J gene TRBJ2-1, with TRBD2 matching over 8 bases. V shed 1 base, J shed 4 bases, and the junction held 6 bases outside the gene matches. Germline V CDR1 and CDR2: DFQATT, SNEGSKA (reference sequence). The CDR3 consists of 15 residues. The chain's CDR3 is CSARGTREGYNEQFF. The CDR3, as DNA: TGCAGTGCTAGAGGAACCCGGGAGGGGTACAATGAGCAGTTCTTC.

This clonotype was recorded many times. The chain uses TRBV6-2 or TRBV6-3 and TRBJ2-1; 9 bases are a match to TRBD2. CDR1 is MNHEY, CDR2 SVGEGT, per germline. The V segment lost 2 bases and the J segment 8 bases; nucleotides outside the gene matches: 10. CDR3 length equals 16 residues. In DNA, the CDR3 is TGTGCCAGCAGTTACGGAGATAGCGGGAGTGTAGATGAGCAGTTCTTC. Its translation: CASSYGDSGSVDEQFF.

This clonotype was seen many times. V usage is TRBV24-1 and J usage is TRBJ1-5; 8 bases line up with TRBD1. Trimming cost V 5 bases and J 2 bases; bases outside gene matches: 7. This CDR3 spans 16 amino acids. Germline CDR1 and CDR2: KGHDR and SFDVKD. This chain's CDR3 is CATSGHGQGGNQPQHF. The CDR3 coding sequence is TGTGCCACCAGTGGCCACGGACAGGGTGGCAATCAGCCCCAGCATTTT.

The table lists this clonotype with many counts. The chain recombines TRBV4-2 with TRBJ2-1, with D maybe TRBD1 (5 bases). Germline CDR1 reads LGHNA; CDR2 reads YNFKEQ. The CDR3 is made up of 13 amino acids. The V end lost 4 bases, the J end lost 7 bases, and 11 bases lay between the germline ends. CDR3 sequence reads: CASSREQVNEQFF. CDR3 DNA: TGTGCCAGCAGCCGAGAACAGGTGAATGAGCAGTTCTTC.

This clonotype was detected ten times or more. The chain carries TRBV20-1 and TRBJ2-1, with 7 bases aligning to TRBD1. V dropped 2 bases and J dropped 0; count of bases not matched to a gene: 7. Germline CDR1 DFQATT, CDR2 SNEGSKA (reference sequence). CDR3 length equals 16 residues. Here the CDR3 reads CSARQTGALSYNEQFF. In DNA form, the CDR3 reads TGCAGTGCTAGACAAACAGGGGCCCTCTCCTACAATGAGCAGTTCTTC.

Ten or more counts support this clonotype. J is TRBJ1-4 and V is TRBV6-1; possible D gene TRBD1, 6 bases. The germline V gene has CDR1 MNHNS and CDR2 SASEGT. The CDR3 length is 14 residues. Trimming shortened V by 5 bases and J by 2 bases, and 9 bases separated the two germline ends. As DNA, the CDR3 is TGTGCCAGCAGTCAGGGGAGGACTAATGAAAAACTGTTTTTT. This gives the protein CASSQGRTNEKLFF.

The V call is TRBV5-5, the J call TRBJ2-2; D not certain. Germline CDR1 and CDR2: SGHKS and YYEKEE (reference sequence). There are 15 residues in the CDR3. V was shortened by 2 bases and J by 4 bases, with 12 bases between the two germline ends. The CDR3 nucleotides are TGTGCCAGCAGCTTCGAGGACCTACCCACCGGGGAGCTGTTTTTT. It specifies CASSFEDLPTGELFF.

This clonotype came up a few times. Since a much larger clone is just one base distant, this may be a read error. The V call is TRBV12-3 or TRBV12-4, the J call TRBJ2-2; D perhaps matches TRBD2 (5 bases). The CDR3 contains 14 residues. With 8 bases removed from V and 6 bases from J, the gap between germline ends came to 16 bases. The CDR3 spells CASGSGLYAGELFF. Written as DNA, the CDR3 is TGTGCCAGCGGATCGGGGTTGTACGCCGGGGAGCTGTTTTTT.

This clonotype was counted ten times or more. V gene TRBV3-1 combines with J gene TRBJ1-2; D gene ambiguous. The V and J ends lost 2 bases and 0 bases respectively, with 1 base between them. This CDR3 spans 12 amino acids. Germline CDR1 LGHDT, CDR2 YNNKEL (reference sequence). DNA for the CDR3: TGTGCCAGCAGCCAAACTAACTATGGCTACACCTTC. Its protein product is CASSQTNYGYTF.

The rearrangement uses TRBV7-2 and TRBJ2-1, with D perhaps assigned TRBD1 or TRBD2 (6 bases each). In germline, CDR1 is SGHTA, CDR2 FQGNSA. The CDR3 length is 13 residues. V was cut by 5 bases and J by 15 bases, with 20 bases left in between. This chain's CDR3 is CASSQQNRGPPFF. The CDR3 DNA follows: TGTGCCAGCAGCCAACAAAATCGGGGGCCACCGTTCTTC.

As regards this clonotype: A much more abundant neighbour one base away suggests this may be a read error. The V and J genes are TRBV6-2 or TRBV6-3 and TRBJ2-2; a weak D match, TRBD1 (6 bases). Germline V CDR1 and CDR2: MNHEY, SVGEGT. The CDR3 runs 15 residues. The DNA for the CDR3 is TGTGCCAGCAGTTACTCTACAGGGAGCACCGGGGAGCTGGTTTTT. Encoded protein: CASSYSTGSTGELVF.

This clonotype has ten or more counts. CDR3 protein: CASSFQTGTDTQYF. Written as DNA, the CDR3 is TGTGCCAGCAGCTTTCAAACAGGGACAGATACGCAGTATTTT. The chain is built from TRBV7-2 and TRBJ2-3; weak D call: TRBD1 (6 bases). V lost 3 bases and J lost 3, with 10 bases in between. The CDR3 loop spans 14 amino acids. Germline V gives CDR1 SGHTA, CDR2 FQGNSA.

The V gene is TRBV4-2, the J gene TRBJ2-7, with 8 nucleotides matching TRBD2. The V gene's germline CDR1 is LGHNA and CDR2 YNFKEQ. This CDR3 region has 15 residues. With V trimmed by 1 base and J by 7 bases, 9 bases remained unmatched. DNA for the CDR3: TGTGCCAGCAGCCAAGTCGTGGCGGGGGGCGAAGAGCAGTACTTC. Residues: CASSQVVAGGEEQYF.